The T cell receptor beta chain described here comes from a study of shared clonotypes between healthy human individuals. About the research overall: Each donor contributed plates that comprised three CD4 naive, three CD4 memory, two CD8 naive and one CD8 memory.

Here immunoSEQ multiplex PCR was the method, and the copy in TCRdb shows in-frame clones only, minus some. The data show roughly 1,100,000 clones, about 80% seen once. Of note for this clone: What it recognizes is unknown. Other DNA sequences in the sample encode the same CDR3.

Broader study findings: Generation probabilities were higher for clonotypes shared across all four sorted-subset donors than for unshared ones.

The CDR3 is made up of 18 amino acids. The germline V and J ends were trimmed by 0 bases and 0 bases, with 14 bases remaining between them. Germline CDR1 and CDR2: MGHRA and YSYEKL. The specimen sequenced was memory CD4+ T cells sorted from blood. Documented subset: CD45RA-negative fraction. The J gene is TRBJ2-2, the V gene TRBV4-1; TRBD1 is a possible D gene (7 bases). This TCR derives from a man between 18 and 35 years old in good health. CDR3 nucleotides: TGCGCCAGCAGCCAAGAACCGCAGGGGGGCGCGAACACCGGGGAGCTGTTTTTT. Encoded protein: CASSQEPQGGANTGELFF.